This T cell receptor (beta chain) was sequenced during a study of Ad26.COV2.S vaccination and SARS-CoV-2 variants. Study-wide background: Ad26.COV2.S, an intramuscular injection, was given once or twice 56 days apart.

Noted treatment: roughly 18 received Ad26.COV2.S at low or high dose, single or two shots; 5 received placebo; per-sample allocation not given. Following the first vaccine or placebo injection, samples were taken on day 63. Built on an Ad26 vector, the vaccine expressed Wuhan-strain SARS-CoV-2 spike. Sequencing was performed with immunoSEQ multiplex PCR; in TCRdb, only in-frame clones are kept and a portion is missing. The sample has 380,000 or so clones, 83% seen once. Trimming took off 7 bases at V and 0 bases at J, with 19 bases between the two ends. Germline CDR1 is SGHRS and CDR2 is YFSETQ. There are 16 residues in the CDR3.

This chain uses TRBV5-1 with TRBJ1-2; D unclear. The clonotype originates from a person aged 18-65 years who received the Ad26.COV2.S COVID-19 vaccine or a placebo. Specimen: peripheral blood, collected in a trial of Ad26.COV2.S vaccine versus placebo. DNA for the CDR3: TGCGCCAGCGCCCCATTTGGGCCAGACTCTAACTATGGCTACACCTTC. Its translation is CASAPFGPDSNYGYTF. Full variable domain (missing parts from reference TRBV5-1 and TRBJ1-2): KAGVTQTPRYLIKTRGQQVTLSCSPISGHRSVSWYQQTPGQGLQFLFEYFSETQRNKGNFPGRFSGRQFSNSRSEMNVSTLELGDSALYLCASAPFGPDSNYGYTFGSGTRLTVV.